This T cell receptor beta chain was captured in a study of T cell responses to AZD1222 COVID-19 vaccine. This clone was detected only once. Antigen: not known. Generated by immunoSEQ multiplex PCR, the TCRdb table keeps only in-frame clones and is missing some. The sample has 100,000 to 150,000 clones, about 93% seen once. Findings and limits, study-wide: Within unmutated variant regions lay the reported targets of nearly half of spike-specific TCRs. Females made up more of the donors, who were largely white British, and clonal diversity may have come out too low. With dominance at 160-218 and 743-854, vaccine-associated CD4 TCRs spanned spike.

Trimming left V 10 bases short and J 8 bases short, with 23 bases between. This CDR3 has 14 amino acids. Germline V gives CDR1 MNHEY, CDR2 SVGAGI. The receptor comes from an adult in good health. Material: peripheral blood, obtained on day 0 of AZD1222 vaccination. The chain carries TRBV6-5 and TRBJ1-2; a possible D gene is TRBD1 (6 bases). CDR3 protein: CANGGQGSGSGYTF. The CDR3, as DNA: TGTGCCAACGGGGGGCAGGGTAGTGGGAGCGGCTACACCTTC.